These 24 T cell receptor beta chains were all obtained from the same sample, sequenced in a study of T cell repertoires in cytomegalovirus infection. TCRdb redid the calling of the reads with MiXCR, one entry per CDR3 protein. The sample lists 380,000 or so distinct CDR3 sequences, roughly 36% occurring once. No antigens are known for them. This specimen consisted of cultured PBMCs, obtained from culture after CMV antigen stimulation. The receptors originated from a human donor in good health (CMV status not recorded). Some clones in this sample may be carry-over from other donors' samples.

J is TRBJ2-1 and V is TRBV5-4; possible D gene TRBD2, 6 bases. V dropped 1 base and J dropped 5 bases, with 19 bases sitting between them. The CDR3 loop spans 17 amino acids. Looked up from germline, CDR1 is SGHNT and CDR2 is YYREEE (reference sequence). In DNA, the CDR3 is TGTGCCAGCAGCTTGTTCCAGCGACTAGGTGCGGACAATGAGCAGTTCTTC. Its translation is CASSLFQRLGADNEQFF.

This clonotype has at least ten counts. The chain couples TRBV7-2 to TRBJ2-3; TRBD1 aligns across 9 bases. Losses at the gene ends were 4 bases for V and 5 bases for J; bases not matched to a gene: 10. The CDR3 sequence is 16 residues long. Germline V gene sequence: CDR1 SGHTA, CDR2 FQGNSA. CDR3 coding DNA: TGTGCCAGCAGCTCGCTCAACCGGGACAGGGTAGATACGCAGTATTTT. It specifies CASSSLNRDRVDTQYF.

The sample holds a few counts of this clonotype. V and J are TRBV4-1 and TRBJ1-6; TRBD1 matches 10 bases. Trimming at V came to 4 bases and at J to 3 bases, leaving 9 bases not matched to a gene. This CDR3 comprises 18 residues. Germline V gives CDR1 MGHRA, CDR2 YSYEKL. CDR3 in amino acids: CASSRPAGTGVYNSPLHF. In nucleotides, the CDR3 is TGCGCCAGCAGCCGACCCGCGGGGACAGGGGTCTATAATTCACCCCTCCACTTT.

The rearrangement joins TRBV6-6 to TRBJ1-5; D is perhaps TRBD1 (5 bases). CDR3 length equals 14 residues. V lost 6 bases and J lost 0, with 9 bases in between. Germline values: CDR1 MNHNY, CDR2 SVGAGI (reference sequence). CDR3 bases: TGTGCCAGCAGCAGGGAGGTTAGCAATCAGCCCCAGCATTTT. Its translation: CASSREVSNQPQHF.

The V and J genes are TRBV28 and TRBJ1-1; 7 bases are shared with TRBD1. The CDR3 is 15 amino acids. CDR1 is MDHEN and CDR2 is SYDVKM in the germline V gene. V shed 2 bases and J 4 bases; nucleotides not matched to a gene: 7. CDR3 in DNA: TGTGCCAGCAGTTTAGCGACGGGGACAGCCACTGAAGCTTTCTTT. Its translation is CASSLATGTATEAFF.

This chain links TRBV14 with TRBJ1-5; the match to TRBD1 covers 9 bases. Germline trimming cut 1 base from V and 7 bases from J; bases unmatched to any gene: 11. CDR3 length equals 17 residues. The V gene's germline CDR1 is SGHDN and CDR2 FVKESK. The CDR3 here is CASSQGSAQGAKQPQHF. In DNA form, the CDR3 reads TGTGCCAGCAGCCAAGGGTCGGCACAGGGGGCGAAACAGCCCCAGCATTTT.

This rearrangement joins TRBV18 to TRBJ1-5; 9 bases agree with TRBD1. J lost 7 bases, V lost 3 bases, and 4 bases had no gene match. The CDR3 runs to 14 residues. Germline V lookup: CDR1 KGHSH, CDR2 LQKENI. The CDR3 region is CASSPGQGPQPQHF. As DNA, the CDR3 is TGTGCCAGCTCACCGGGACAGGGCCCACAGCCCCAGCATTTT.

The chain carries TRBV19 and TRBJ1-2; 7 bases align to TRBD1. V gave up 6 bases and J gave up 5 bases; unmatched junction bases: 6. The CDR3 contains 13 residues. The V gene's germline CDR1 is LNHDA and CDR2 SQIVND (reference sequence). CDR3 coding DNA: TGTGCCAGTAGGGGCAGGGGGTATTATGGCTACACCTTC. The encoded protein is CASRGRGYYGYTF.

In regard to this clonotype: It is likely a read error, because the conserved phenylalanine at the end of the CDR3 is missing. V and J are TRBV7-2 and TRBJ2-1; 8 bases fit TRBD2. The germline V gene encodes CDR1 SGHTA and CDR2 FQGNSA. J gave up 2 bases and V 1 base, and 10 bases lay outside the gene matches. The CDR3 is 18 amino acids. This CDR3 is CASSLVPSGRPPYNEQFC. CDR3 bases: TGTGCCAGCAGCTTAGTCCCTAGCGGGCGGCCTCCCTACAATGAGCAGTTCTGC.

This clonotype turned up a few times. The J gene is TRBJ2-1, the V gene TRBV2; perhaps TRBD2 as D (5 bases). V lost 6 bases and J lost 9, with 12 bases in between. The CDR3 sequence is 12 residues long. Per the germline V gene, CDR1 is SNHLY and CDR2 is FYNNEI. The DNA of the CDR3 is TGTGCCAGCAGGGGAGCGAGCTTTGAGCAGTTCTTC. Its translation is CASRGASFEQFF.

The CDR3 nucleotides are TGTGCCAGCAGCCGCAGCACTTACGAGCAGTACGTC. Amino acid sequence: CASSRSTYEQYV. The chain uses TRBV6-2 or TRBV6-3 and TRBJ2-7, with D uncertain. The CDR3 has 12 amino acids. CDR1 is MNHEY, CDR2 SVGEGT, per germline. V was cut by 6 bases and J by 4 bases, with 10 bases left in between.

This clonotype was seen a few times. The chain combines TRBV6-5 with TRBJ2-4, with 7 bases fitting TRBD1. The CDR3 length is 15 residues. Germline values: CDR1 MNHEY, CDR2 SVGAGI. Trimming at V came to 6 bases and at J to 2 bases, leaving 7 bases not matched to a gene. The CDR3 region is CASSPTGAPKNIQYF. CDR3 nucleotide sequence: TGTGCCAGCAGCCCTACAGGGGCGCCCAAAAACATTCAGTACTTC.

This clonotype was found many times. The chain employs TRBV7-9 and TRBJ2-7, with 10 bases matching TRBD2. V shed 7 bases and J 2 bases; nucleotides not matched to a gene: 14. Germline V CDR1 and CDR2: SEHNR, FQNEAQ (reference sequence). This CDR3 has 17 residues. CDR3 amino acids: CASNPDGGAGGPYEQYV. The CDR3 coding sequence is TGTGCCAGCAACCCCGATGGGGGAGCGGGAGGGCCCTACGAGCAGTACGTC.

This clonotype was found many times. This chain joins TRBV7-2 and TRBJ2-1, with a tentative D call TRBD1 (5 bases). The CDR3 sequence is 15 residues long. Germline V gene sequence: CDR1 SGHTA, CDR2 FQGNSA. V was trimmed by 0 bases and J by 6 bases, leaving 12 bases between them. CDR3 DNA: TGTGCCAGCAGCTTAGCAGGGGTTAAGGGCAATGAGCAGTTCTTC. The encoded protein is CASSLAGVKGNEQFF.

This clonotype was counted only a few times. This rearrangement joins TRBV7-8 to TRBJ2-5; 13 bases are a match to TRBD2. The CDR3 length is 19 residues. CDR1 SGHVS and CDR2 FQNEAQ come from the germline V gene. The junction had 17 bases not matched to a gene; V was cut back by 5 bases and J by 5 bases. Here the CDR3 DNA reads TGTGCCAGCAGCACACCCGGTGGACTAGCGGGAGTTTGGTCGGAGACCCAGTACTTC. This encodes CASSTPGGLAGVWSETQYF.

CDR3 nucleotide sequence: TGTGCCAGTAGACTAGTCCCCGAGCAGTACGTC. Translated, it gives CASRLVPEQYV. This chain connects TRBV19 to TRBJ2-7; perhaps TRBD2 as D (5 bases). Deletions cut 6 bases from V and 6 bases from J, with 9 bases between. The germline CDR1 and CDR2 sequences are LNHDA and SQIVND (reference sequence). CDR3 size: 11 residues.

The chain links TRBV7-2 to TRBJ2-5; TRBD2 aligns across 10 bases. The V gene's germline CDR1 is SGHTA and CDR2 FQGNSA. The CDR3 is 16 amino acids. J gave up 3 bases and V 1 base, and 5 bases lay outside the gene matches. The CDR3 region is CASSLGIGLAEETQYF. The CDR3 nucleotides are TGTGCCAGCAGCTTAGGGATCGGACTAGCGGAAGAGACCCAGTACTTC.

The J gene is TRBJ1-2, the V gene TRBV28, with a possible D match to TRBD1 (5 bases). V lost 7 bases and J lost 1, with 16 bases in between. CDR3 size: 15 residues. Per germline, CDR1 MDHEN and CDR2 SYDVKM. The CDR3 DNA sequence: TGTGCCAGCATTCCCGGGGGAGGAGGTAACTATGGCTACACCTTC. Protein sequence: CASIPGGGGNYGYTF.

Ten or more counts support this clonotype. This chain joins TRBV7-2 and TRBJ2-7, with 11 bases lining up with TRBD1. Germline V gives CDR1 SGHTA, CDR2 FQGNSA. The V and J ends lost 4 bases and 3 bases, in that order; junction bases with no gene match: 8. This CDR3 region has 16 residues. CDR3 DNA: TGTGCCAGCAGCTCCTTCGGGACAGGGGGAGACTACGAGCAGTACTTC. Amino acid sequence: CASSSFGTGGDYEQYF.

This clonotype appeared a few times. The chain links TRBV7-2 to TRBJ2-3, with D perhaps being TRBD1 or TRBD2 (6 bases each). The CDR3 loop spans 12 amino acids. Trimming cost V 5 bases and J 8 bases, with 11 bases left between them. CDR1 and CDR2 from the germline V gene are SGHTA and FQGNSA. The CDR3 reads CASSVQGGTQYF. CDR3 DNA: TGTGCCAGCAGCGTACAGGGAGGTACGCAGTATTTT.

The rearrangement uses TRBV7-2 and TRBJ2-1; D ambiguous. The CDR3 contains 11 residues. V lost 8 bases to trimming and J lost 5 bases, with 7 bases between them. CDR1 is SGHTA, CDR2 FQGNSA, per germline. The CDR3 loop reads CASGWNNEQFF. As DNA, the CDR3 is TGTGCCAGCGGGTGGAACAATGAGCAGTTCTTC.

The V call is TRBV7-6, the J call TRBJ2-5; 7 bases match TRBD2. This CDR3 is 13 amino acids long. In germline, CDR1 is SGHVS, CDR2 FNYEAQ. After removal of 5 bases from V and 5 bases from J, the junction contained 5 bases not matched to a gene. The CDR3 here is CASSQGTIETQYF. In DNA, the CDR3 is TGTGCCAGCAGCCAAGGGACTATCGAGACCCAGTACTTC. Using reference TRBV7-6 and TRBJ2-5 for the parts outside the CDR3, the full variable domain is GAGVSQSPRYKVTKRGQDVALRCDPISGHVSLYWYRQALGQGPEFLTYFNYEAQQDKSGLPNDRFSAERPEGSISTLTIQRTEQRDSAMYRCASSQGTIETQYFGPGTRLLVL.

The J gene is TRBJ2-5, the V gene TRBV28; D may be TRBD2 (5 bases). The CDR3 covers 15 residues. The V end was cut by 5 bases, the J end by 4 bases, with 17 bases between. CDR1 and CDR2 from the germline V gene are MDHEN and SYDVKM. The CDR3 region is CASSPFRTLGETQYF. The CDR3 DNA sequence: TGTGCCAGCAGTCCCTTTAGGACTTTAGGAGAGACCCAGTACTTC.

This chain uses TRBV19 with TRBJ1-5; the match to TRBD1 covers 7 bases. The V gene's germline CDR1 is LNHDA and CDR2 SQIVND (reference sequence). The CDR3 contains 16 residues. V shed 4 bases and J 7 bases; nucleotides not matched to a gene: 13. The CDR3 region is CASSTLKGTEGQPQHF. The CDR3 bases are TGTGCCAGTAGTACTCTAAAGGGGACAGAAGGACAGCCCCAGCATTTT.